This T cell receptor (beta chain) was sequenced for a study of Graves' ophthalmopathy and Graves' hyperthyroidism. Points on this clonotype: Its antigen is undetermined.

Amplification of the TCR beta CDR3 regions used RNA transcripts (as template). RT-PCR in the first round used HTBI primers; a second-round multiplex PCR followed. TCRdb re-called the multiplex PCR reads with MiXCR, one entry per CDR3 protein. This sample has about 370,000 distinct CDR3 sequences, with roughly 15% found just once. Germline V lookup: CDR1 SGHTA, CDR2 FQGNSA. The CDR3 extends over 15 amino acids. Trimming pared 8 bases from V and 7 bases from J, leaving 20 bases between. Regarding the study as a whole: Also, most clonotypes expanded in the thyroid above 0.001 frequency appeared in blood.

V is TRBV7-2 and J is TRBJ2-2; weak D call: TRBD2 (7 bases). This TCR was sampled from an adult woman with stable Graves' hyperthyroidism. Material: peripheral blood. CDR3 region: CASRIGRGAVGELFF. The CDR3 DNA reads as TGTGCCAGCCGGATCGGACGGGGGGCGGTCGGGGAGCTGTTTTTT.